Listed below are T cell receptor beta chains from one sample, sequenced in a study of cytomegalovirus exposure and HLA in healthy donors. Method: immunoSEQ multiplex PCR; TCRdb's copy keeps in-frame clones and lacks some. The sample carries roughly 180,000 clones, roughly four fifths recorded once. Sequenced: PBMCs. The receptors derive from a young woman in good health and CMV-seropositive. Both conserved end residues are part of each CDR3. The D gene is left open where the match is weak. Size is omitted from some rows. Given values are once, few, many or a class for expanded clones.

V,size,J,D,CDR3,DNA
TRBV15,once,TRBJ2-1,-,CATSRADSPNEQFF,TGTGCCACCAGCAGAGCTGACAGTCCTAATGAGCAGTTCTTC
TRBV5-7,few,TRBJ1-5,-,CASSPRQMRVGQPQHF,TGTGCCAGCAGCCCCCGGCAGATGAGGGTGGGTCAGCCCCAGCATTTT
TRBV5-5,-,TRBJ1-2,-,CASSFDERGGYTF,TGTGCCAGCAGCTTCGATGAGCGGGGGGGCTACACCTTC
TRBV7-9,-,TRBJ1-1,TRBD1,CASSLGGQLNTEAFF,TGTGCCAGCAGCTTAGGGGGACAGTTGAACACTGAAGCTTTCTTT
TRBV5-1,-,TRBJ2-6,TRBD1,CASSLGTGPIGLTF,TGCGCCAGCAGCTTGGGGACAGGCCCTATCGGCCTGACTTTC
TRBV7-6,-,TRBJ1-1,-,CASSESRGTEAFF,TGTGCCAGCAGCGAATCAAGGGGCACTGAAGCTTTCTTT
TRBV2,-,TRBJ2-1,-,CASRKLYNEQFF,TGTGCCAGCAGGAAGCTCTACAATGAGCAGTTCTTC
TRBV6-1,few,TRBJ1-3,TRBD1,CASSATGQPLSGNTIYF,TGTGCCAGCAGTGCGACGGGACAGCCGCTCTCTGGAAACACCATATATTTT
TRBV9,-,TRBJ2-5,TRBD2,CASSVAISGGAEETQYF,TGTGCCAGCAGCGTAGCTATAAGCGGGGGGGCGGAAGAGACCCAGTACTTC
TRBV11-2,-,TRBJ2-7,-,CASSLISGINEQYF,TGTGCCAGCAGCTTAATTAGTGGTATCAACGAGCAGTACTTC
TRBV28,-,TRBJ1-1,-,CASSFHRTTEAFF,TGTGCCAGCAGTTTTCACAGAACTACTGAAGCTTTCTTT
TRBV21-1,-,TRBJ1-2,-,CASSKGQGARYGYTF,TGTGCCAGCAGCAAAGGTCAGGGGGCTCGATATGGCTACACCTTC
TRBV19,-,TRBJ1-2,-,CASTDTGLDGYTF,TGTGCCAGTACCGATACAGGCCTGGATGGCTACACCTTC
TRBV9,-,TRBJ1-6,-,CASSELRGGSPLHF,TGTGCCAGCAGCGAACTCAGGGGCGGTTCACCCCTCCACTTT
TRBV9,-,TRBJ2-3,TRBD1,CASSVRQGEDTQYF,TGTGCCAGCAGCGTACGACAGGGGGAAGATACGCAGTATTTT
TRBV30,-,TRBJ2-3,-,CAWRRVSRDADTQYF,TGTGCCTGGAGAAGGGTCTCTCGGGATGCAGATACGCAGTATTTT
TRBV30,-,TRBJ2-5,TRBD2,CACTSGGVTQYF,TGTGCCTGTACTTCGGGAGGGGTCACCCAGTACTTC
TRBV4-3,-,TRBJ1-6,-,CASSQSETVGSPLHF,TGCGCCAGCAGCCAATCCGAGACAGTGGGTTCACCCCTCCACTTT
TRBV19,-,TRBJ1-2,-,CASSRGGGYGYTF,TGTGCCAGTAGTAGAGGCGGGGGCTATGGCTACACCTTC
TRBV30,-,TRBJ1-4,-,CAWSRNEKLFF,TGTGCCTGGAGCCGTAATGAAAAACTGTTTTTT
TRBV15,-,TRBJ2-1,-,CATRGAPSYNEQFF,TGTGCCACCAGGGGAGCGCCCTCCTACAATGAGCAGTTCTTC
TRBV5-4,-,TRBJ2-5,TRBD2,CASRIAGRETQYF,TGTGCCAGCAGAATAGCGGGGCGGGAGACCCAGTACTTC
TRBV29-1,once,TRBJ2-7,TRBD1,CSVAGTGYEQYF,TGCAGCGTTGCTGGGACAGGCTACGAGCAGTACTTC
TRBV27,-,TRBJ1-5,-,CASSLGRDSSQPQHF,TGTGCCAGCAGTTTAGGCAGAGATAGCAGTCAGCCCCAGCATTTT
TRBV2,-,TRBJ2-5,TRBD2,CASMGRGGLDEQYF,TGTGCCAGCATGGGGCGGGGGGGGCTCGATGAGCAGTACTTC
TRBV27,-,TRBJ1-1,-,CASSLAPQGTEAFF,TGTGCCAGCAGTTTAGCGCCTCAGGGGACTGAAGCTTTCTTT
TRBV5-1,-,TRBJ2-3,TRBD1,CASSSGTGLQDTQYF,TGCGCCAGCAGCTCCGGGACAGGGTTACAAGATACGCAGTATTTT
TRBV2,-,TRBJ1-3,TRBD1,CASSDRVAGNTIYF,TGTGCCAGCAGCGACAGGGTGGCAGGAAACACCATATATTTT
TRBV6-1,-,TRBJ1-1,-,CASSEALREMNTEAFF,TGTGCCAGCAGTGAAGCCCTTCGAGAGATGAACACTGAAGCTTTCTTT
TRBV7-6,once,TRBJ2-3,TRBD2,CASSPGTSGISASTDTQYF,TGTGCCAGCAGCCCGGGGACTAGCGGGATCAGCGCTAGCACAGATACGCAGTATTTT
TRBV29-1,few,TRBJ2-5,-,CSVVSTYSPETQYF,TGCAGCGTTGTATCGACATATAGTCCAGAGACCCAGTACTTC
TRBV5-1,-,TRBJ2-1,-,CASSLEQGRDNEQFF,TGCGCCAGCAGCTTGGAGCAGGGGCGGGACAATGAGCAGTTCTTC
TRBV29-1,-,TRBJ1-2,-,CSVVRSNYGYTF,TGCAGCGTTGTGAGGTCTAACTATGGCTACACCTTC
TRBV7-9,-,TRBJ1-1,TRBD1,CASTSGTVNTEAFF,TGTGCCAGCACCTCCGGGACAGTAAACACTGAAGCTTTCTTT
TRBV4-1,-,TRBJ2-2,TRBD2,CASSQVSGGRPFHTGELFF,TGCGCCAGCAGCCAAGTTAGCGGGGGGCGACCTTTTCACACCGGGGAGCTGTTTTTT
TRBV19,-,TRBJ1-2,-,CASSMRPQILNYGYTF,TGTGCCAGTAGTATGAGGCCCCAAATTCTTAACTATGGCTACACCTTC
TRBV9,few,TRBJ1-4,-,CASSAGLSNEKLFF,TGTGCCAGCAGCGCGGGACTGTCTAATGAAAAACTGTTTTTT
TRBV7-9,-,TRBJ2-2,-,CSSSLARYTDTGELFF,TGTTCCAGCAGCTTAGCGAGATATACAGACACCGGGGAGCTGTTTTTT
TRBV27,-,TRBJ1-5,-,CASSSMNQPQHF,TGTGCCAGCAGTTCAATGAATCAGCCCCAGCATTTT
TRBV6-1,-,TRBJ1-1,-,CASSEALRAFF,TGTGCCAGCAGTGAAGCGCTGAGAGCTTTCTTT
TRBV5-6,-,TRBJ2-7,TRBD1,CASSLANRGWVEQYF,TGTGCCAGCAGCTTGGCCAACAGGGGTTGGGTCGAGCAGTACTTC
TRBV4-1,-,TRBJ1-4,-,CASSQGPGQRNEKLFF,TGCGCCAGCAGCCAAGGTCCTGGACAGAGGAATGAAAAACTGTTTTTT
TRBV4-3,-,TRBJ2-3,-,CASSSHLEADTQYF,TGCGCCAGCAGCTCCCACCTAGAGGCAGATACGCAGTATTTT
TRBV19,-,TRBJ2-3,TRBD1,CASSRTGSTDTQYF,TGTGCCAGTAGCAGGACAGGGTCCACAGATACGCAGTATTTT
TRBV11-2,-,TRBJ1-1,-,CASSLDQGSRAFF,TGTGCCAGCAGCTTAGATCAGGGATCTAGAGCTTTCTTT
TRBV11-2,-,TRBJ2-7,-,CASSLGSQVAEEQYF,TGTGCCAGCAGCTTAGGCAGCCAGGTTGCCGAGGAGCAGTACTTC